Following are 3 T cell receptor beta chains from one sample sequenced in a study of CD8 T cells in ankylosing spondylitis. General observations from the study: A TCR beta motif of seven or eight highly homologous variants appeared characteristic of ankylosing spondylitis blood.

TCRdb called the 5' RACE reads again in MiXCR, with one record for every CDR3 protein. The sample includes over 600,000 distinct CDR3 sequences, 19% of them seen just once. Their target antigens are unknown. Sequences were obtained from blood, either unsorted or a sorted T cell fraction (not recorded which). All receptors derive from a male donor with ankylosing spondylitis.

The sample holds one count of this clonotype. The gene calls are TRBV12-2 and TRBJ1-6; TRBD1, as called in the table, went unchecked against the DNA. TRBV12-2 has pseudogene status. This CDR3 is 14 amino acids long. The CDR3 nucleotides are TGTGCAAGTCGCTTTCGCGTGCTGGGGCGGTCCCTCCACTTT. Translated: CASRFRVLGRSLHF.

This chain connects TRBV6-1 to TRBJ2-7, with D perhaps matching TRBD1 or TRBD2 (7 bases each). The V gene lost 7 bases and the J gene lost 3 bases, with 16 bases spanning the gap. The CDR3 loop spans 14 amino acids. The V gene's germline CDR1 is MNHNS and CDR2 SASEGT. The CDR3 nucleotides read TGTGCCAGCACTGCGGGGGACAGACTCTACGAGCAGTACTTC. It codes for CASTAGDRLYEQYF.

The table lists this clonotype with a few counts. V and J are TRBV29-1 and TRBJ1-2, with D maybe TRBD1 (5 bases). The CDR3 spans 10 residues. Deletions cut 6 bases from V and 8 bases from J, with 10 bases between. Germline CDR1 SQVTM, CDR2 ANQGSEA. CDR3: CSVGQEGYTF. The CDR3 DNA sequence: TGCAGCGTCGGACAAGAAGGCTACACCTTC.